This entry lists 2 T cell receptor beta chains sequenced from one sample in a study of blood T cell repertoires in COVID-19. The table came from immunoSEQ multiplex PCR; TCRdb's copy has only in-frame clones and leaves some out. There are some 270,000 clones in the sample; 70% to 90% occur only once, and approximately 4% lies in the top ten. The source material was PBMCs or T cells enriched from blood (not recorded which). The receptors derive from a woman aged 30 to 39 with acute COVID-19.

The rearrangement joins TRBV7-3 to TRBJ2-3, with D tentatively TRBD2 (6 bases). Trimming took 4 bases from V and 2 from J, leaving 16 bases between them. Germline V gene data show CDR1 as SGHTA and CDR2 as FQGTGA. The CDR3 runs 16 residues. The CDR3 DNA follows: TGTGCCAGCAGCTCATTTGGGCTAGCGATCACAGATACGCAGTATTTT. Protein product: CASSSFGLAITDTQYF. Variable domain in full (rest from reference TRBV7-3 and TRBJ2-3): GAGVSQTPSNKVTEKGKYVELRCDPISGHTALYWYRQSLGQGPEFLIYFQGTGAADDSGLPNDRFFAVRPEGSVSTLKIQRTERGDSAVYLCASSSFGLAITDTQYFGPGTRLTVL.

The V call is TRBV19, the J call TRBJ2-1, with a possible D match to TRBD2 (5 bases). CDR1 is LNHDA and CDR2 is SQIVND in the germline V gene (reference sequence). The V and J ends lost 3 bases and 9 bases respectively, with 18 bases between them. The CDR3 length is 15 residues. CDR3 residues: CASSIRDYIGGEQFF. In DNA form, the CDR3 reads TGTGCCAGTAGTATCCGTGACTATATTGGTGGTGAGCAGTTCTTC.